Included here is one T cell receptor (beta chain) sequence, with context. Time point denoted: cycle 4 day 1 (C4D1), after 6 weeks of nivolumab. All patients experienced relapse after autologous stem cell transplantation, and brentuximab vedotin exposure was variable. This record comes from a study of PD-1 blockade in classical Hodgkin lymphoma. Produced via immunoSEQ multiplex PCR; TCRdb's table is partial and in-frame only. The sample yields around 50,000 clones, around 89% seen once. J was trimmed by 4 bases and V by 6 bases; bases with no gene match: 11. Germline V gene data show CDR1 as MNHEY and CDR2 as SVGAGI. CDR3 length: 15 amino acids.

Material: peripheral blood mononuclear cells (PBMCs), obtained before the fourth cycle of nivolumab. The V gene is TRBV6-5, the J gene TRBJ2-7, with TRBD2 matching 8 bases. This receptor was taken from a human donor with classical Hodgkin lymphoma. The CDR3, as DNA: TGTGCCAGCAGCCAGCGGGAGTACTATGGGTACGAGCAGTACTTC. Amino acid sequence: CASSQREYYGYEQYF.